A single T cell receptor (beta chain) is shown here with its context. Its antigen is not known. Sequencing used immunoSEQ multiplex PCR; TCRdb keeps in-frame clones, though not all of them. The profile covers some 24,000 clones, with 60% to 80% appearing a single time and approximately 20% taken by the ten largest. The data belong to a study of vaccination effects on CD4 cells after COVID-19. Before sequencing took place, the ViraFEST assay used viral peptide pools to expand antigen-specific CD4+ T cells. Once cultured for roughly ten days, the cells underwent separation to obtain CD4+ T cells. The participants, recipients of two vaccine doses, got either BNT162b2 or mRNA-1273. A density of about 1.8 million PBMC per well was used; these cells were cultured with approximately 9.3 IU/ml IL-2 and around 9.6 ug/ml peptides. A half-volume exchange with IL-2 medium occurred on days 3 and 7. The CDR3 totals 15 residues. V lost 0 bases and J 4 bases, leaving 13 bases between the germline ends. CDR1 is MGHRA, CDR2 YSYEKL, per germline.

The chain links TRBV4-1 to TRBJ2-7; D is possibly TRBD1 or TRBD2 (7 bases each). This clonotype was obtained from a human donor who received a COVID-19 vaccine. This material consisted of CD4+ T cells from PBMCs cultured with HCoV-NL63 spike peptides, taken after COVID-19 vaccination. CDR3 sequence: CASSQESQGGYEQYF. CDR3 DNA: TGCGCCAGCAGCCAAGAAAGCCAGGGGGGGTACGAGCAGTACTTC.